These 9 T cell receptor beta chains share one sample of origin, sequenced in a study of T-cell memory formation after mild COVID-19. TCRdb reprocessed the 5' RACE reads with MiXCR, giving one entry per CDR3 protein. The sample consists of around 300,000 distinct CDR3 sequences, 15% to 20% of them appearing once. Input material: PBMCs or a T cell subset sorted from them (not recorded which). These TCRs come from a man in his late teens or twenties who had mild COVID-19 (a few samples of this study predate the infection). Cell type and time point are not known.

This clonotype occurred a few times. The CDR3 bases are TGCGCCAGCAGACAGGGCTTGGGCGTCACTGAAGCTTTCTTT. Translated, it gives CASRQGLGVTEAFF. The V gene is TRBV4-1, the J gene TRBJ1-1; tentative D call: TRBD1 (6 bases). V was cut by 6 bases and J by 4 bases, with 15 bases left in between. This CDR3 contains 14 residues. The germline CDR1 and CDR2 sequences are MGHRA and YSYEKL.

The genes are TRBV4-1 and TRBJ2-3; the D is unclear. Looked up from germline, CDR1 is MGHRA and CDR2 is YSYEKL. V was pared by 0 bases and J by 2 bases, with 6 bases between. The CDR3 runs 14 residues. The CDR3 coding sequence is TGCGCCAGCAGCCAAGAGAGTACCACAGATACGCAGTATTTT. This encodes CASSQESTTDTQYF.

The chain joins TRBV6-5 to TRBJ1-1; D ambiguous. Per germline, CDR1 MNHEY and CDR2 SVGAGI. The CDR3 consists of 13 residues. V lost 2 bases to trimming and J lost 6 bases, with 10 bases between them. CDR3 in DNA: TGTGCCAGCAGTTACCCCGGACGGCCTGAAGCTTTCTTT. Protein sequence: CASSYPGRPEAFF.

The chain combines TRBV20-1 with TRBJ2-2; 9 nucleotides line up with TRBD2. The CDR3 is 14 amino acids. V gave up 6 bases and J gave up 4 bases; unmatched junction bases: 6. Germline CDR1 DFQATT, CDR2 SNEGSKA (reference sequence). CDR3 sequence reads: CSAASGGFTGELFF. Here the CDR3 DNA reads TGCAGTGCGGCCAGCGGGGGGTTCACCGGGGAGCTGTTTTTT.

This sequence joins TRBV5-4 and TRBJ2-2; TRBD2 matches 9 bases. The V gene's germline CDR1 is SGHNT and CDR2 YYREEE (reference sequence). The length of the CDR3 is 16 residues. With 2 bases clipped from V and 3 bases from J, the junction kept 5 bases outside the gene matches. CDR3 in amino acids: CASSLPAGGDTGELFF. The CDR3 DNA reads TGTGCCAGCAGCTTACCAGCGGGGGGTGACACCGGGGAGCTGTTTTTT.

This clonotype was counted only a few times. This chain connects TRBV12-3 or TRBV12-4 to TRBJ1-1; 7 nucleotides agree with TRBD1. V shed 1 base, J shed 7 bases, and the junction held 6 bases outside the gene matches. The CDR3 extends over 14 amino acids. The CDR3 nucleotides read TGTGCCAGCAGTTTAGTCCCGGGACAGCATGAAGCTTTCTTT. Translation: CASSLVPGQHEAFF.

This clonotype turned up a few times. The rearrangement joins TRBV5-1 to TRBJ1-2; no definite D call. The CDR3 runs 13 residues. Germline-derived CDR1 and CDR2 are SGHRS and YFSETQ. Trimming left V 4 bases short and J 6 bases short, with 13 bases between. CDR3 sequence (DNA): TGCGCCAGCAGCATAGCCTTAACGGATGGCTACACCTTC. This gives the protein CASSIALTDGYTF. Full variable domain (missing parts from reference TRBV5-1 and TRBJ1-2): KAGVTQTPRYLIKTRGQQVTLSCSPISGHRSVSWYQQTPGQGLQFLFEYFSETQRNKGNFPGRFSGRQFSNSRSEMNVSTLELGDSALYLCASSIALTDGYTFGSGTRLTVV.

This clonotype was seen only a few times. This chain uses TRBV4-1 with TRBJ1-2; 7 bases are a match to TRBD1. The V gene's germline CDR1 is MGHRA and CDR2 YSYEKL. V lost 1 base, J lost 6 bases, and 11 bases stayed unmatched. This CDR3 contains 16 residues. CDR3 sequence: CASSQGLRKGADGYTF. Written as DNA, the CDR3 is TGCGCCAGCAGCCAAGGGCTTCGTAAGGGGGCGGATGGCTACACCTTC.

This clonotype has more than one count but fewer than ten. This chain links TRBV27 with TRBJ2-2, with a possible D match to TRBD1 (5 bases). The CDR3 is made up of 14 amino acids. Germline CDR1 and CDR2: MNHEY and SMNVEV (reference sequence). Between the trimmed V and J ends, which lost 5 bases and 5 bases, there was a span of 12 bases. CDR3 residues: CASSPRRGTGELFF. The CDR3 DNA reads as TGTGCCAGCAGTCCCCGAAGGGGTACCGGGGAGCTGTTTTTT.